This T cell receptor (beta chain) emerged from a study of blood T cell repertoires in COVID-19. Study overall: Samples taken during acute and convalescent COVID-19 were collected in the United States, Italy and Spain.

TCRdb's table, derived via immunoSEQ multiplex PCR, lists solely in-frame clones and lacks some. This repertoire shows around 380,000 clones, 80% to 90% found once; its top ten account for under 1.5%. Donors in Cohort 3 who had recovered were those with two negative PCRs, healthcare professional clearance, or resolution of their symptoms. Sequenced: PBMCs or T cells enriched from blood (not recorded which). The source of this sequence is a man aged 25-45 years who had recovered from COVID-19.

CDR3: CASSLSRTGRYGYTF. In DNA form, the CDR3 reads TGTGCCAGCAGTTTATCGAGGACAGGGAGATATGGCTACACCTTC. The chain combines TRBV27 with TRBJ1-2; 8 positions agree with TRBD1. This CDR3 contains 15 residues. V lost 0 bases, J lost 5 bases, and 5 bases stayed unmatched. Germline assignment: CDR1 MNHEY and CDR2 SMNVEV (reference sequence).